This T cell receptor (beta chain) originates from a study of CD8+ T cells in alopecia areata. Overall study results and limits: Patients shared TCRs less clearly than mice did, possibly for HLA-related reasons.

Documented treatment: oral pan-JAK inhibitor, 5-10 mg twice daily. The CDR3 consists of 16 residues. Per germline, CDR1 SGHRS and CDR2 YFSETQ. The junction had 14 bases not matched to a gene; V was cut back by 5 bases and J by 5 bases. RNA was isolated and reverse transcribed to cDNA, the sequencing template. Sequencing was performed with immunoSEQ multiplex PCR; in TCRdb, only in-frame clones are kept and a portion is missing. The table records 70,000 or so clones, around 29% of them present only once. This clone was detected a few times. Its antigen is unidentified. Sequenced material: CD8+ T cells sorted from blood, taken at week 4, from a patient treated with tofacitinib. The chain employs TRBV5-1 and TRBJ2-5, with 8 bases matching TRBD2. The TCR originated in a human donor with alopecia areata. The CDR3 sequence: CASSMDGGRIRETQYF. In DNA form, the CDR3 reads TGCGCCAGCAGTATGGATGGCGGGAGGATCCGGGAGACCCAGTACTTC. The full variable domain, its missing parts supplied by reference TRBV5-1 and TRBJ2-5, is KAGVTQTPRYLIKTRGQQVTLSCSPISGHRSVSWYQQTPGQGLQFLFEYFSETQRNKGNFPGRFSGRQFSNSRSEMNVSTLELGDSALYLCASSMDGGRIRETQYFGPGTRLLVL.